This note documents a single TCR beta chain sequence. The data originate from a study of blood T cell repertoires in COVID-19. At the level of the study: The United States, Italy and Spain provided the acute and convalescent COVID-19 samples. T cells, B-cell-depleted T cells, or PBMCs supplied cDNA or gDNA.

V shed 6 bases and J shed 5 bases, with 13 bases lying between them. This CDR3 has 14 residues. The germline V gene encodes CDR1 KGHSH and CDR2 LQKENI. Original data processing: Using reference gene primer amplification, nucleated cell counts were estimated. Assay used: immunoSEQ multiplex PCR; TCRdb lists only in-frame clones, some missing. V, J and clone size derive from that table, while D and trimming were established from the DNA sequence. The table shows about 62,000 clones, with about nine tenths occurring only once. This clonotype originated in a human donor in a cohort sampled during active COVID-19. Sequenced material: peripheral blood. This sequence joins TRBV18 and TRBJ2-2; D is perhaps TRBD2 (6 bases). The DNA of the CDR3 is TGTGCCAGCTCTCGGGACTTCTTAACCGGGGAGCTGTTTTTT. Translated, it gives CASSRDFLTGELFF.